The clone carrying this T cell receptor (beta chain) has a single count. In the authors' workflow: Estimated nucleated cell counts came from reference gene primer amplification. Sequencing was performed with immunoSEQ multiplex PCR; in TCRdb, only in-frame clones are kept and a portion is missing. The V and J calls and clone size are taken from that table; D and trimming were inferred from the DNA. The table records a few hundred thousand clones, around nine tenths of them present only once. This CDR3 region has 15 residues. This record belongs to a study of blood T cell repertoires in COVID-19. Study-level information: Acute and convalescent COVID-19 specimens originated in the United States, Italy and Spain. T cells, B-cell-depleted T cells, or PBMCs provided the cDNA or gDNA that served as material.

The chain combines TRBV1 with TRBJ1-4; the table's TRBD1 call for D was not verified on the DNA. TRBV1 constitutes a pseudogene. The sequence came from a woman aged 40 to 49 who had recovered from COVID-19. The sequenced sample consisted of peripheral blood. The CDR3 DNA is TGCACCAGCAGCCAAGTTCGCAGGGAAAATGAAAAACTGTTTTTT. Amino acid sequence: CTSSQVRRENEKLFF.